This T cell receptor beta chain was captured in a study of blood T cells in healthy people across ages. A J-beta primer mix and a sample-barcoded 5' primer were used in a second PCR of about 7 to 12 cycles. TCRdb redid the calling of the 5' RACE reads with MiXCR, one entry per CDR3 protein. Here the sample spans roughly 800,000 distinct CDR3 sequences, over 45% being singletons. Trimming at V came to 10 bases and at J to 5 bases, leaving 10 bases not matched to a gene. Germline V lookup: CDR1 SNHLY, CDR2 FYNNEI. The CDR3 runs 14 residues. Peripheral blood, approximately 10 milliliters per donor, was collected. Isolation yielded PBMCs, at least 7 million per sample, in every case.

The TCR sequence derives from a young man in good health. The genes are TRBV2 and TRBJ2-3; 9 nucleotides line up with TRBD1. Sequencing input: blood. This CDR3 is CAINPGTGRDTQYF. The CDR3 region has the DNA TGTGCCATCAACCCCGGGACAGGGCGAGATACGCAGTATTTT.